One TCR beta chain is described in this entry. Antigen unknown. This sample was taken from a study of T cell responses to AZD1222 COVID-19 vaccine. This CDR3 region has 17 residues. V was shortened by 0 bases and J by 4 bases, with 15 bases between the two germline ends. Germline V gene lookup returns CDR1 KGHDR and CDR2 SFDVKD. The study pooled second doses at about 4 or about 12 weeks. The assay was immunoSEQ multiplex PCR, and TCRdb's table has in-frame clones only and misses some. The sample contains 190,000 or so clones, approximately 91% of which appear only once. Findings of the study overall: Most donors were white British, females outnumbered males, and clonal diversity was possibly underestimated. CD4 TCRs associated with vaccination spanned spike, dominating at 160-218 and 743-854. Among AZD1222 vaccinees, only six or seven were seropositive at baseline.

The sequences come from peripheral blood, collected 28 days after the second AZD1222 dose. This TCR was recovered from an adult who received the AZD1222 COVID-19 vaccine. The chain uses TRBV24-1 and TRBJ2-1, with a tentative D call TRBD2 (5 bases). As DNA, the CDR3 is TGTGCCACCAGTGATTTGGGGCCGGCGGGCGGATACAATGAGCAGTTCTTC. It codes for CATSDLGPAGGYNEQFF.